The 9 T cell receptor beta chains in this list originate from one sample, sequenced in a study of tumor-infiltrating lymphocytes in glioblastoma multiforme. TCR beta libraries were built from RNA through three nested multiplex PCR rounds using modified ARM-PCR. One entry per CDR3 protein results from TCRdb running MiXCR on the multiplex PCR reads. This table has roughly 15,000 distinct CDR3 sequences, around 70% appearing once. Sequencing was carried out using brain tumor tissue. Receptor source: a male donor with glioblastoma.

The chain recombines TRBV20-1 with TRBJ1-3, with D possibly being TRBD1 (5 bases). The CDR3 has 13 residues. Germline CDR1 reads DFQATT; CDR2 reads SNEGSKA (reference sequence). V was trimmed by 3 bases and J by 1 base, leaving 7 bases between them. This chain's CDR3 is CSASAGSGNTIYF. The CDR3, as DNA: TGCAGTGCTAGCGCAGGGTCTGGAAACACCATATATTTT.

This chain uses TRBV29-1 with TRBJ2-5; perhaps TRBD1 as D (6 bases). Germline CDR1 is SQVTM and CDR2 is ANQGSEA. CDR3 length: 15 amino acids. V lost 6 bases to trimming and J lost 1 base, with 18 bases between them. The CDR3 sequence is CSVQKDSVVQETQYF. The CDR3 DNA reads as TGCAGCGTCCAAAAGGACAGCGTAGTCCAAGAGACCCAGTACTTC.

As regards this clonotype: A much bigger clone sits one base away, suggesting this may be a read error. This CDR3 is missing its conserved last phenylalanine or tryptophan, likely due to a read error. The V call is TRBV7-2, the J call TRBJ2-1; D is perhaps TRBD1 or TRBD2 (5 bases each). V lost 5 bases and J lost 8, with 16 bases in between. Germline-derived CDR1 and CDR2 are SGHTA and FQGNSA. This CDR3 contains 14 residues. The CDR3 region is CASSDNLGVHEQFS. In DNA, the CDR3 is TGTGCCAGCAGCGATAATCTGGGGGTCCATGAGCAGTTCTCC.

CDR3 amino acids: CASSQDRLTSGGSYEQYF. CDR3 sequence (DNA): TGCGCCAGCAGCCAAGATCGGTTAACTAGCGGGGGCTCCTACGAGCAGTACTTC. J is TRBJ2-7 and V is TRBV4-3, with TRBD2 matching over 11 bases. The CDR3 runs to 18 residues. Germline assignment: CDR1 LGHNA and CDR2 YSLEER. With 0 bases clipped from V and 0 bases from J, the junction kept 7 bases outside the gene matches.

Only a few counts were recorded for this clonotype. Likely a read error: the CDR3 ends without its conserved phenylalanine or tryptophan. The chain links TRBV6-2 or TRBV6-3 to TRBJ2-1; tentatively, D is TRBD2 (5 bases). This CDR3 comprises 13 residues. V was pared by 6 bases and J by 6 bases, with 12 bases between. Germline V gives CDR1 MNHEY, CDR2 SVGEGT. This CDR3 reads CASRPGEVNEQFL. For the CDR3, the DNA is TGTGCCAGCAGACCCGGGGAAGTCAATGAGCAGTTCCTC.

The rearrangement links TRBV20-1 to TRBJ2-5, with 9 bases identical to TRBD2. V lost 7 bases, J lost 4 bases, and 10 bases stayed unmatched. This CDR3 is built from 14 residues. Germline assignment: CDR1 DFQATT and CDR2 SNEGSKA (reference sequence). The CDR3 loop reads CSVVASGNRETQYF. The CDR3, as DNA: TGCAGTGTGGTTGCTAGCGGGAATAGAGAGACCCAGTACTTC.

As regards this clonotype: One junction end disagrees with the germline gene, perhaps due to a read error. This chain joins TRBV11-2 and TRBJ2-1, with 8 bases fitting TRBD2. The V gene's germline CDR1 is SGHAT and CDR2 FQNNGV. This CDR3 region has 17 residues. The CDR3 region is CASSSRGGGSSYNEQFF. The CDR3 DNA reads TGTGCCAGCAGCTCACGGGGGGGCGGGAGCTCCTATAATGAGCAGTTCTTC.

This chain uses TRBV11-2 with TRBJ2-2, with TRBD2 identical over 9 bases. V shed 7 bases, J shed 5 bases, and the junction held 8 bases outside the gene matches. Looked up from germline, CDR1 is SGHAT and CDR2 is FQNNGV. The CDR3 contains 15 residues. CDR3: CASTRAGGTTGELFF. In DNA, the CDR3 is TGTGCCAGCACCCGGGCGGGGGGGACAACCGGGGAGCTGTTTTTT.

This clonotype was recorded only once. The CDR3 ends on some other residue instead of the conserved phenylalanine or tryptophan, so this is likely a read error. CDR3 sequence: CASSSGGEGEQFI. The CDR3 DNA follows: TGTGCCAGCAGCTCGGGGGGCGAGGGTGAGCAGTTCATC. The chain has TRBV11-3 and TRBJ2-1; D possibly corresponds to TRBD2 (7 bases). Trimming removed 4 bases at V and 9 bases at J, with 13 bases between. This CDR3 contains 13 residues. CDR1 is SGHNT and CDR2 is YENEEA in the germline V gene.